This T cell receptor (beta chain) appears in the sequencing data of a study of CD8+ T cells in alopecia areata. Specified treatment: oral pan-JAK inhibitor, 5-10 mg twice daily. cDNA prepared by RNA extraction and subsequent reverse transcription served as the template for sequencing. TCRdb keeps only in-frame clones here, not all; method: immunoSEQ multiplex PCR. This table holds just over 150,000 clones, about two thirds found once. Germline V CDR1 and CDR2: SGHTA, FQGNSA. Between the trimmed V and J ends, which lost 6 bases and 7 bases, there was a span of 13 bases. The CDR3 runs 13 residues. This clonotype was obtained from a human donor with alopecia areata. The chain recombines TRBV7-2 with TRBJ1-5; TRBD1 might be the D (6 bases). The starting material was CD4+ T cells sorted from blood, obtained at week 4, from a patient treated with tofacitinib. CDR3 in amino acids: CASSKTQGQPQHF. Written as DNA, the CDR3 is TGTGCCAGCAGTAAGACACAGGGCCAGCCCCAGCATTTT.